What follows are 13 T cell receptor beta chains derived from one specimen sequenced in a study of blood T cell repertoires in COVID-19. The protocol was immunoSEQ multiplex PCR, while the TCRdb copy is restricted to in-frame clones and leaves out a portion. The table lists about 140,000 clones, roughly 84% of them singletons. Sequences were obtained from peripheral blood. The source of these receptors is a human donor in a cohort sampled during active COVID-19.

The chain joins TRBV18 to TRBJ2-1, with TRBD1 matching over 8 bases. V lost 4 bases and J lost 10; bases outside the gene matches: 3. The CDR3 loop spans 12 amino acids. Germline V gives CDR1 KGHSH, CDR2 LQKENI. CDR3 protein: CASSQRTGEQFF. The CDR3 DNA follows: TGTGCCAGCTCACAACGGACAGGGGAGCAGTTCTTC.

The chain uses TRBV5-1 and TRBJ1-5; TRBD1 might be the D (5 bases). From germline, CDR1 is SGHRS and CDR2 YFSETQ. Trimming took 0 bases from V and 2 from J, leaving 9 bases between them. The CDR3 has 15 amino acids. The CDR3 region is CASSLGQGGNQPQHF. CDR3 DNA: TGCGCCAGCAGCTTGGGGCAGGGTGGCAATCAGCCCCAGCATTTT.

The rearrangement links TRBV5-1 to TRBJ2-5; D is possibly TRBD2 (6 bases). Trimming shortened V by 4 bases and J by 3 bases, and 13 bases separated the two germline ends. The germline gives CDR1 SGHRS, CDR2 YFSETQ. CDR3 length: 14 residues. The CDR3 is CASSPGTFKETQYF. CDR3 nucleotide sequence: TGCGCCAGCAGCCCCGGGACTTTCAAAGAGACCCAGTACTTC. Using reference TRBV5-1 and TRBJ2-5 for the parts outside the CDR3, the full variable domain is KAGVTQTPRYLIKTRGQQVTLSCSPISGHRSVSWYQQTPGQGLQFLFEYFSETQRNKGNFPGRFSGRQFSNSRSEMNVSTLELGDSALYLCASSPGTFKETQYFGPGTRLLVL.

This clone was recorded a few times. This rearrangement joins TRBV5-1 to TRBJ2-2, with 8 bases that match TRBD2. V lost 3 bases, J lost 2 bases, and 3 bases stayed unmatched. Germline CDR1 reads SGHRS; CDR2 reads YFSETQ. This CDR3 is 15 amino acids long. CDR3 sequence (DNA): TGCGCCAGCAGCTCGACTAGCGTAAACACCGGGGAGCTGTTTTTT. Encoded protein: CASSSTSVNTGELFF.

In nucleotides, the CDR3 is TGCAGTGTTCTGGCAGGCCTACCTTTCTTT. This codes for CSVLAGLPFF. This sequence joins TRBV20-1 and TRBJ1-1, with D unclear. Deletions cut 7 bases from V and 12 bases from J, with 15 bases between. Germline V CDR1 and CDR2: DFQATT, SNEGSKA (reference sequence). The CDR3 has 10 amino acids.

This chain joins TRBV5-1 and TRBJ2-2; D perhaps matches TRBD1 (5 bases). Germline values: CDR1 SGHRS, CDR2 YFSETQ. The CDR3 runs to 15 residues. Trimming took 4 bases from V and 7 from J, leaving 17 bases between them. The DNA of the CDR3 is TGCGCCAGCAGCCTGGGGCCAGGGTCGGGCGGGGAGCTGTTTTTT. Translating it yields CASSLGPGSGGELFF.

The V and J genes are TRBV5-4 and TRBJ1-6; a possible D gene is TRBD1 (6 bases). Trimming stripped 0 bases from V and 7 bases from J, with 11 bases between. This CDR3 has 15 residues. Per germline, CDR1 SGHNT and CDR2 YYREEE (reference sequence). DNA for the CDR3: TGTGCCAGCAGCTTGGACGGACAGAGAAATTCACCCCTCCACTTT. This gives the protein CASSLDGQRNSPLHF.

The V call is TRBV5-1, the J call TRBJ2-7; possible D gene TRBD1, 6 bases. V was pared by 2 bases and J by 3 bases, with 27 bases between. The length of the CDR3 is 19 residues. Germline values: CDR1 SGHRS, CDR2 YFSETQ. CDR3 DNA sequence: TGCGCCAGCAGCTTCTCCGCACCTCGGGGAAACTCCAGGGGCTACGAGCAGTACTTC. It translates to CASSFSAPRGNSRGYEQYF.

This clone appeared many times. CDR3 nucleotide sequence: TGTGCCAGCAGCCAAAGGACAGGGTCGGGCGAGCAGTACTTC. As protein: CASSQRTGSGEQYF. The chain has TRBV11-3 and TRBJ2-7; TRBD1 matches 8 bases. Trimming removed 5 bases from V and 6 bases from J; junction bases left unmatched: 9. CDR1 and CDR2 from the germline V gene are SGHNT and YENEEA. The CDR3 has 14 amino acids. Full variable domain (missing parts from reference TRBV11-3 and TRBJ2-7): EAGVVQSPRYKIIEKKQPVAFWCNPISGHNTLYWYLQNLGQGPELLIRYENEEAVDDSQLPKDRFSAERLKGVDSTLKIQPAELGDSAVYLCASSQRTGSGEQYFGPGTRLTVT.

The chain uses TRBV7-9 and TRBJ1-1; D is uncertain. Germline-derived CDR1 and CDR2 are SEHNR and FQNEAQ (reference sequence). Trimming shortened V by 1 base and J by 7 bases, and 7 bases separated the two germline ends. The CDR3 extends over 12 amino acids. CDR3 sequence (DNA): TGTGCCAGCAGCTTAGAGACACGTGAAGCTTTCTTT. Amino acids: CASSLETREAFF.

This chain connects TRBV14 to TRBJ1-1, with D unclear. In germline, CDR1 is SGHDN, CDR2 FVKESK. V lost 2 bases and J 4 bases, leaving 14 bases between the germline ends. This CDR3 has 15 amino acids. CDR3 in amino acids: CASSQYVLSGTEAFF. The CDR3 DNA reads as TGTGCCAGCAGCCAATATGTCCTGTCGGGCACTGAAGCTTTCTTT. The full variable domain, its missing parts supplied by reference TRBV14 and TRBJ1-1, is EAGVTQFPSHSVIEKGQTVTLRCDPISGHDNLYWYRRVMGKEIKFLLHFVKESKQDESGMPNNRFLAERTGGTYSTLKVQPAELEDSGVYFCASSQYVLSGTEAFFGQGTRLTVV.

V is TRBV28 and J is TRBJ1-5; a weak D match, TRBD1 (6 bases). The CDR3 has 14 residues. V shed 5 bases and J shed 7 bases, with 15 bases lying between them. Germline CDR1 and CDR2: MDHEN and SYDVKM. The CDR3 DNA follows: TGTGCCAGCAGTAGGGGACACAGAACCCAGCCCCAGCATTTT. As protein: CASSRGHRTQPQHF.

J is TRBJ1-5 and V is TRBV5-5, with D maybe TRBD1 (6 bases). The CDR3 loop spans 14 amino acids. In germline, CDR1 is SGHKS, CDR2 YYEKEE (reference sequence). V lost 4 bases to trimming and J lost 0 bases, with 8 bases between them. This CDR3 is CASSRDISNQPQHF. The CDR3 region has the DNA TGTGCCAGCAGCCGGGACATTAGCAATCAGCCCCAGCATTTT.